This T cell receptor (beta chain) was found in a study of blood T cell repertoires in COVID-19. Study background: PBMCs, B-cell-depleted T cells, or T cells were the source of the cDNA or gDNA that made up the material.

Under the authors' procedure: Estimates of nucleated cell counts were drawn from the amplification of reference gene primers. Libraries were prepared by immunoSEQ multiplex PCR; TCRdb keeps only in-frame clonotypes and omits some of them. The DNA gave D and trimming, while V, J and clone size come from that table. This table has approximately 140,000 clones, 65% to 85% appearing once. Germline CDR1 reads SGHRS; CDR2 reads YFSETQ. The CDR3 contains 16 residues. Between the trimmed V and J ends, which lost 4 bases and 3 bases, there was a span of 17 bases. The receptor comes from a woman older than 75 with acute or convalescent COVID-19. The chain carries TRBV5-1 and TRBJ1-3, with D unclear. The material sequenced was peripheral blood. Here the CDR3 reads CASSPSAPGGGNTIYF. Here the CDR3 DNA reads TGCGCCAGCAGCCCGTCGGCGCCGGGAGGTGGAAACACCATATATTTT.